These 32 T cell receptor beta chains were sequenced from one sample in a study of T cell repertoires in cytomegalovirus infection. Each CDR3 protein gets one entry after TCRdb re-called the reads with MiXCR. The sample holds under 850,000 distinct CDR3 sequences, around 30% seen once. What these receptors recognize is not known. This specimen consisted of cultured PBMCs, obtained from culture after CMV antigen stimulation. Receptors originate from a human donor in good health (CMV status not recorded). Some clones in this sample may be carry-over from other donors' samples.

In its sample, this clonotype was seen once. The rearrangement links TRBV5-6 to TRBJ2-1; D perhaps matches TRBD2 (7 bases). CDR3 length equals 14 residues. CDR1 is SGHDT, CDR2 YYEEEE, per germline. Trimming pared 0 bases from V and 10 bases from J, leaving 14 bases between. The CDR3 coding sequence is TGTGCCAGCAGCTTGGGAGGGGGGGCACGGGAGCAGTTCTTC. Protein sequence: CASSLGGGAREQFF.

V usage is TRBV7-9 and J usage is TRBJ1-2; maybe TRBD1 (5 bases). V was clipped by 5 bases and J by 3 bases, with 16 bases between them. This CDR3 has 15 residues. Germline V gene lookup returns CDR1 SEHNR and CDR2 FQNEAQ (reference sequence). CDR3 coding DNA: TGTGCCAGCAGCCGCGGGGGGGGACTTTACTATGGCTACACCTTC. Its translation is CASSRGGGLYYGYTF.

This clonotype has just a few counts. The V call is TRBV7-3, the J call TRBJ1-4; D not resolved. Germline V lookup: CDR1 SGHTA, CDR2 FQGTGA. The CDR3 has 17 residues. Trimming removed 4 bases from V and 0 bases from J, with 15 bases in between. The CDR3 DNA follows: TGTGCCAGCAGCTCAAATGGTTGGCGGGCAACTAATGAAAAACTGTTTTTT. Translating gives CASSSNGWRATNEKLFF.

A single count supports this clonotype. The V and J genes are TRBV7-8 and TRBJ1-2; weak D call: TRBD1 (6 bases). The CDR3 contains 19 residues. Deletions cut 1 base from V and 0 bases from J, with 21 bases between. The V gene's germline CDR1 is SGHVS and CDR2 FQNEAQ. The CDR3 coding sequence is TGTGCCAGCAGCTTAGTTTCGGGGGCCGGGATGACAGCTAACTATGGCTACACCTTC. Translation gives CASSLVSGAGMTANYGYTF. The full variable domain, completed using reference TRBV7-8 and TRBJ1-2, is GAGVSQSPRYKVAKRGQDVALRCDPISGHVSLFWYQQALGQGPEFLTYFQNEAQLDKSGLPSDRFFAERPEGSVSTLKIQRTQQEDSAVYLCASSLVSGAGMTANYGYTFGSGTRLTVV.

This clonotype was counted a few times. V usage is TRBV10-3 and J usage is TRBJ1-6; 7 bases are shared with TRBD1. CDR1 is ENHRY, CDR2 SYGVKD, per germline. CDR3 length: 14 residues. J gave up 5 bases and V 3 bases, and 1 base lay outside the gene matches. CDR3 protein: CAISEGQDNSPLHF. The DNA of the CDR3 is TGTGCCATCAGTGAAGGACAGGATAATTCACCCCTCCACTTT.

The sample holds a few counts of this clonotype. This chain links TRBV7-8 with TRBJ2-2; tentatively, D is TRBD1 (5 bases). The germline gives CDR1 SGHVS, CDR2 FQNEAQ. The V end was cut by 5 bases, the J end by 0 bases, with 13 bases between. The CDR3 sequence is 16 residues long. The CDR3 loop reads CASSPEIGANTGELFF. The CDR3 region has the DNA TGTGCCAGCAGCCCAGAAATAGGGGCGAACACCGGGGAGCTGTTTTTT.

The chain carries TRBV20-1 and TRBJ1-1; D is unclear. Germline loops: CDR1 DFQATT, CDR2 SNEGSKA (reference sequence). The CDR3 has 12 amino acids. V gave up 6 bases and J gave up 1 base, with 9 bases separating them. CDR3 in amino acids: CSANSGNTEAFF. In nucleotides, the CDR3 is TGCAGTGCCAACTCGGGGAACACTGAAGCTTTCTTT.

This clonotype was seen more than once but under ten times. The chain joins TRBV4-1 to TRBJ1-2, with 8 positions matching TRBD1. The J segment lost 1 base and the V segment lost 3 bases, leaving 4 bases of the junction unmatched. The germline gives CDR1 MGHRA, CDR2 YSYEKL. This CDR3 has 15 residues. The CDR3 nucleotides read TGCGCCAGCAGCCACCGACAGGGGCTTAACTATGGCTACACCTTC. Its translation: CASSHRQGLNYGYTF.

This clonotype is a singleton in its sample. This chain connects TRBV11-2 to TRBJ2-7, with 8 bases lining up with TRBD2. From germline, CDR1 is SGHAT and CDR2 FQNNGV. Unmatched junction bases numbered 10, after V lost 4 bases and J lost 5 bases. The CDR3 sequence is 15 residues long. Here the CDR3 DNA reads TGTGCCAGCAGCTCGAATTCCGGGACTAGGAACGAGCAGTACTTC. It codes for CASSSNSGTRNEQYF.

The chain carries TRBV7-8 and TRBJ2-4, with D possibly being TRBD1 (5 bases). Trimming cost V 8 bases and J 0 bases, with 11 bases left between them. CDR1 is SGHVS, CDR2 FQNEAQ, per germline. The CDR3 extends over 14 amino acids. The CDR3 sequence: CASGASLAKNIQYF. The CDR3 nucleotides read TGTGCCAGCGGGGCTTCTTTAGCCAAAAACATTCAGTACTTC.

The sample holds many counts of this clonotype. The rearrangement links TRBV7-2 to TRBJ2-1, with D hard to call. Germline V gene sequence: CDR1 SGHTA, CDR2 FQGNSA. The CDR3 loop spans 14 amino acids. The V gene lost 5 bases and the J gene lost 9 bases, with 17 bases spanning the gap. The CDR3 nucleotides read TGTGCCAGCAGCCGCCTGGGTCCTACGTTTGAGCAGTTCTTC. It is translated as CASSRLGPTFEQFF.

CDR3 sequence (DNA): TGTGCCAGCAGCCAGGATGGCTACACCTTC. Translation gives CASSQDGYTF. V is TRBV3-1 and J is TRBJ1-2; D is unclear. CDR3 size: 10 residues. The V gene's germline CDR1 is LGHDT and CDR2 YNNKEL (reference sequence). The V end lost 3 bases, the J end lost 6 bases, and 2 bases lay between the germline ends.

This rearrangement joins TRBV20-1 to TRBJ1-5; 10 bases line up with TRBD1. With V trimmed by 0 bases and J by 0 bases, 8 bases remained unmatched. This CDR3 spans 18 amino acids. Per the germline V gene, CDR1 is DFQATT and CDR2 is SNEGSKA (reference sequence). The CDR3, as DNA: TGCAGTGCTAGAGATGAACGGACAGGGGGGTATAGCAATCAGCCCCAGCATTTT. This sequence encodes CSARDERTGGYSNQPQHF.

V usage is TRBV20-1 and J usage is TRBJ2-3, with 9 positions matching TRBD2. Germline V gene lookup returns CDR1 DFQATT and CDR2 SNEGSKA (reference sequence). The CDR3 has 19 amino acids. V was clipped by 5 bases and J by 1 base; unmatched bases: 19. CDR3 residues: CSAWAGSGGGEGGTDTQYF. CDR3 nucleotide sequence: TGCAGTGCTTGGGCGGGTAGCGGGGGAGGGGAGGGGGGCACAGATACGCAGTATTTT.

J is TRBJ2-7 and V is TRBV12-3 or TRBV12-4; unclear D gene. The CDR3 sequence is 13 residues long. Trimming took 5 bases from V and 4 from J, leaving 12 bases between them. The CDR3 region has the DNA TGTGCCAGCAGTACCGCCGGGTTGTACGAGCAGTACTTC. It yields the protein CASSTAGLYEQYF.

This clonotype was detected a few times. V gene TRBV11-2 combines with J gene TRBJ2-4; no clear D gene. The germline V and J ends were trimmed by 1 base and 7 bases, with 11 bases remaining between them. Germline V CDR1 and CDR2: SGHAT, FQNNGV. The CDR3 runs 14 residues. CDR3 in amino acids: CASSLVARRNIQYF. DNA for the CDR3: TGTGCCAGCAGCTTAGTGGCACGGCGCAACATTCAGTACTTC.

Turning to this clonotype: The junction does not match germline at one end; this may be a read error. The chain couples TRBV10-3 to TRBJ2-1; D uncertain. Germline V gene sequence: CDR1 ENHRY, CDR2 SYGVKD. This CDR3 contains 15 residues. The CDR3 region is CATSESLGSYNEQFF. CDR3 DNA sequence: TGTGCCACCAGTGAGAGCCTGGGCTCCTACAATGAGCAGTTCTTC.

There are a few counts of this clonotype. The chain has TRBV4-2 and TRBJ2-2; D is ambiguous. Trimming removed 1 base from V and 2 bases from J, with 8 bases in between. Germline V CDR1 and CDR2: LGHNA, YNFKEQ. The CDR3 contains 15 residues. Written as DNA, the CDR3 is TGTGCCAGCAGCCAAGTCCGCCCTAACACCGGGGAGCTGTTTTTT. Translating gives CASSQVRPNTGELFF.

This clonotype showed up just a few times. The J gene is TRBJ2-7, the V gene TRBV6-2 or TRBV6-3; the D gene is possibly TRBD2 (6 bases). V was clipped by 6 bases and J by 3 bases, with 9 bases between them. From germline, CDR1 is MNHEY and CDR2 SVGEGT. This CDR3 spans 12 amino acids. CDR3 region: CASRRLGYEQYF. The CDR3 DNA is TGTGCCAGCAGACGACTAGGCTACGAGCAGTACTTC.

This clonotype was observed a handful of times. J is TRBJ2-1 and V is TRBV28; D is uncertain. Trimming shortened V by 3 bases and J by 9 bases, and 9 bases separated the two germline ends. Germline-derived CDR1 and CDR2 are MDHEN and SYDVKM. CDR3 size: 12 residues. DNA of the CDR3: TGTGCCAGCAGTTTGTTGCCGGTTGAGCAGTTCTTC. Translation: CASSLLPVEQFF.

The rearrangement links TRBV6-1 to TRBJ1-5, with D tentatively TRBD1 (5 bases). CDR3 size: 14 residues. Trimming shortened V by 8 bases and J by 3 bases, and 14 bases separated the two germline ends. Germline V gene data show CDR1 as MNHNS and CDR2 as SASEGT. For the CDR3, the DNA is TGTGCCAGCTGGGGGGGAGGGCCCAATCAGCCCCAGCATTTT. It specifies CASWGGGPNQPQHF.

The V call is TRBV5-1, the J call TRBJ2-3, with 9 bases matching TRBD2. The J segment lost 4 bases and the V segment lost 5 bases, leaving 11 bases of the junction unmatched. Germline CDR1 SGHRS, CDR2 YFSETQ. The CDR3 length is 16 residues. The CDR3 protein is CASSLSTAGGADTQYF. CDR3 coding DNA: TGCGCCAGCAGTTTGAGTACAGCGGGGGGAGCAGATACGCAGTATTTT.

V usage is TRBV7-9 and J usage is TRBJ1-1, with 7 bases that match TRBD1. J gave up 7 bases and V 7 bases, and 6 bases lay outside the gene matches. From germline, CDR1 is SEHNR and CDR2 FQNEAQ (reference sequence). This CDR3 comprises 12 residues. CDR3 loop: CASTPGQVEAFF. CDR3 coding DNA: TGTGCCAGCACCCCTGGACAGGTTGAAGCTTTCTTT.

CDR3 loop: CASRGNSGTGYNEQFF. The CDR3 nucleotides read TGTGCCAGCAGGGGTAACTCCGGGACAGGATACAATGAGCAGTTCTTC. This chain uses TRBV6-6 with TRBJ2-1; TRBD1 matches at 8 bases. V gave up 6 bases and J gave up 4 bases; unmatched junction bases: 11. CDR3 length: 16 amino acids. In germline, CDR1 is MNHNY, CDR2 SVGAGI (reference sequence).

This clonotype was seen more than once but under ten times. The chain combines TRBV6-2 or TRBV6-3 with TRBJ2-7; TRBD2 aligns across 12 bases. The V gene end was trimmed by 6 bases and the J gene end by 4 bases; junction bases not matched to a gene: 7. The CDR3 consists of 15 residues. Germline CDR1 and CDR2: MNHEY and SVGEGT. The CDR3 nucleotides are TGTGCCAGCAGCGACCGACTAGCGGGAGTTTACGAGCAGTACTTC. The encoded protein is CASSDRLAGVYEQYF.

This clonotype was seen ten or more times. In DNA, the CDR3 is TGTGCCAGCAGCTTACTTAGGACCAACCAAGAGACCCAGTACTTC. This encodes CASSLLRTNQETQYF. This sequence joins TRBV7-2 and TRBJ2-5; D unresolved. The CDR3 length is 15 residues. Trimming pared 2 bases from V and 0 bases from J, leaving 10 bases between. CDR1 is SGHTA and CDR2 is FQGNSA in the germline V gene.

V usage is TRBV19 and J usage is TRBJ1-2; no reliable D call. V lost 2 bases, J lost 4 bases, and 20 bases lay in between. CDR1 and CDR2 from the germline V gene are LNHDA and SQIVND (reference sequence). The CDR3 spans 17 residues. This CDR3 reads CASSITAGDRNLYGYTF. The CDR3 coding sequence is TGTGCCAGTAGTATAACGGCAGGAGATCGTAACCTCTATGGCTACACCTTC.

This sequence joins TRBV5-6 and TRBJ2-2; D is undetermined. This CDR3 has 16 amino acids. The V and J ends lost 1 base and 0 bases respectively, with 10 bases between them. The V gene's germline CDR1 is SGHDT and CDR2 YYEEEE. DNA of the CDR3: TGTGCCAGCAGCTTGATGAGGAGCGCGAACACCGGGGAGCTGTTTTTT. Translating gives CASSLMRSANTGELFF. The full variable domain, its missing parts supplied by reference TRBV5-6 and TRBJ2-2, is DAGVTQSPTHLIKTRGQQVTLRCSPKSGHDTVSWYQQALGQGPQFIFQYYEEEERQRGNFPDRFSGHQFPNYSSELNVNALLLGDSALYLCASSLMRSANTGELFFGEGSRLTVL.

The V and J genes are TRBV6-5 and TRBJ2-3; a possible D gene is TRBD2 (5 bases). With 10 bases removed from V and 0 bases from J, the gap between germline ends came to 14 bases. Germline V gives CDR1 MNHEY, CDR2 SVGAGI. The CDR3 runs 14 residues. The CDR3 nucleotides are TGTGCCACCGGCAGCGGAGCTAGCACAGATACGCAGTATTTT. Protein: CATGSGASTDTQYF.

The chain couples TRBV5-4 to TRBJ2-1; TRBD1 might be the D (6 bases). Germline CDR1 reads SGHNT; CDR2 reads YYREEE (reference sequence). Trimming took 3 bases from V and 5 from J, leaving 15 bases between them. There are 15 residues in the CDR3. CDR3 in amino acids: CASSSRQVRNNEQFF. The CDR3 DNA reads as TGTGCCAGCAGCTCAAGACAGGTGAGAAACAATGAGCAGTTCTTC.

This clonotype was seen at least ten times. CDR3 loop: CASSQEGRPNTDTQYF. The CDR3 DNA follows: TGCGCCAGCAGCCAAGAAGGACGTCCCAACACAGATACGCAGTATTTT. The chain has TRBV4-1 and TRBJ2-3; D not resolved. Trimming cost V 0 bases and J 2 bases, with 12 bases left between them. CDR3 length: 16 residues. Looked up from germline, CDR1 is MGHRA and CDR2 is YSYEKL.

The chain links TRBV10-3 to TRBJ2-1; 12 positions match TRBD2. J was trimmed by 9 bases and V by 10 bases; bases with no gene match: 13. The CDR3 is 15 amino acids. Germline CDR1 reads ENHRY; CDR2 reads SYGVKD. The CDR3 coding sequence is TGTGCCACCGAGGACCGGACTAGCGGGATTGGTGAGCAGTTCTTC. This codes for CATEDRTSGIGEQFF.